These 6 T cell receptor beta chains were sequenced from one sample in a study of blood T cell repertoires in COVID-19. TCRdb keeps only in-frame clones here, not all; method: immunoSEQ multiplex PCR. This table has about 130,000 clones, just under 85% appearing once. Input material: peripheral blood. The receptors come from an elderly woman with acute or convalescent COVID-19.

This sequence joins TRBV6-1 and TRBJ1-4; D gene ambiguous. The CDR3 extends over 15 amino acids. Germline lookup yields CDR1 MNHNS and CDR2 SASEGT. V lost 1 base and J lost 0, with 6 bases in between. CDR3 loop: CASSEGPATNEKLFF. CDR3 in DNA: TGTGCCAGCAGTGAAGGGCCAGCAACTAATGAAAAACTGTTTTTT.

The chain employs TRBV6-6 and TRBJ1-1; possibly TRBD1 for D (5 bases). The CDR3 spans 15 residues. CDR1 and CDR2 (germline): MNHNY, SVGAGI (reference sequence). The V end was cut by 2 bases, the J end by 5 bases, with 15 bases between. CDR3 sequence: CASSYLRGGGTEAFF. The DNA for the CDR3 is TGTGCCAGCAGTTACCTCCGGGGGGGAGGGACTGAAGCTTTCTTT.

In its sample, this clone was seen once. CDR3 in DNA: TGTGCCAGCTCACCCGTGGAGTACACTGAAGCTTTCTTT. This codes for CASSPVEYTEAFF. This chain uses TRBV18 with TRBJ1-1; D uncertain. The CDR3 loop spans 13 amino acids. Per germline, CDR1 KGHSH and CDR2 LQKENI. V was shortened by 3 bases and J by 3 bases, with 8 bases between the two germline ends.

This chain uses TRBV2 with TRBJ2-2; 8 bases are a match to TRBD1. The CDR3 spans 14 residues. Unmatched junction bases numbered 6, after V lost 5 bases and J lost 7 bases. Germline V gene lookup returns CDR1 SNHLY and CDR2 FYNNEI. This CDR3 is CASSPDRVNGELFF. CDR3 in DNA: TGTGCCAGCAGTCCGGACAGGGTGAACGGGGAGCTGTTTTTT.

The chain recombines TRBV9 with TRBJ1-3; a weak D match, TRBD1 (5 bases). The V end lost 5 bases, the J end lost 0 bases, and 21 bases lay between the germline ends. The CDR3 has 18 residues. The germline CDR1 and CDR2 sequences are SGDLS and YYNGEE. CDR3: CASSQGVDPGNSGNTIYF. The CDR3 nucleotides read TGTGCCAGCAGTCAAGGGGTCGACCCGGGCAACTCTGGAAACACCATATATTTT.

The chain recombines TRBV7-2 with TRBJ1-5, with D perhaps TRBD1 (5 bases). The CDR3 contains 16 residues. V was trimmed by 3 bases and J by 1 base, leaving 13 bases between them. Germline CDR1 reads SGHTA; CDR2 reads FQGNSA. The CDR3 protein is CASSFSGPWSNQPQHF. CDR3 nucleotide sequence: TGTGCCAGCAGCTTCTCAGGGCCCTGGAGCAATCAGCCCCAGCATTTT.